This T cell receptor beta chain was sequenced in a study of shared clonotypes between healthy human individuals. Study outcomes and limitations: Clonotype sharing among donors was expected to depend on sequencing depth. Generally, naive subsets (rather than memory subsets) showed larger estimated richness.

Here immunoSEQ multiplex PCR was the method, and the copy in TCRdb shows in-frame clones only, minus some. The repertoire includes approximately 940,000 clones, over 60% of them detected once, and 1.5% sits in the top ten. Germline CDR1 SGHNT, CDR2 YENEEA. This CDR3 is 13 amino acids long. The J segment lost 4 bases and the V segment lost 4 bases, leaving 3 bases of the junction unmatched. There are a few counts of this clone. No antigen is known for it. The V gene is TRBV11-3, the J gene TRBJ1-2; TRBD1 matches at 7 bases. This receptor was taken from a man aged 18-30 years in good health. The sample taken for sequencing was memory CD4+ T cells sorted from blood. Indicated subset: CD45RA-negative fraction. The CDR3 is CASSYQGGYGYTF. CDR3 in DNA: TGTGCCAGCAGCTATCAGGGGGGCTATGGCTACACCTTC. The whole variable domain, remainder taken from reference TRBV11-3 and TRBJ1-2, is EAGVVQSPRYKIIEKKQPVAFWCNPISGHNTLYWYLQNLGQGPELLIRYENEEAVDDSQLPKDRFSAERLKGVDSTLKIQPAELGDSAVYLCASSYQGGYGYTFGSGTRLTVV.